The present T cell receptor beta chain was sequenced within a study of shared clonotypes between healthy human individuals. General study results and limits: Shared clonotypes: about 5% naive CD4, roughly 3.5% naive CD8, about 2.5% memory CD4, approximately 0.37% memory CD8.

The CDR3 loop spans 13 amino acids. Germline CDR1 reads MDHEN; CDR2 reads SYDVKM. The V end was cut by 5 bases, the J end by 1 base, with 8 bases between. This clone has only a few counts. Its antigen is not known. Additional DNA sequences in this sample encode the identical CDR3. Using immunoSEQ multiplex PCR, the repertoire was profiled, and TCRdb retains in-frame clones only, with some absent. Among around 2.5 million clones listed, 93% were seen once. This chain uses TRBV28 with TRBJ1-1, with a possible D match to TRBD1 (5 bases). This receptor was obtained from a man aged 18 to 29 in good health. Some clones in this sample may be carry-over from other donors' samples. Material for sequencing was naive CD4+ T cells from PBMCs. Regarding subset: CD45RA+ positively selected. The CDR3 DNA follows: TGTGCCAGCAGTCCAACAGGGAACACTGAAGCTTTCTTT. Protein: CASSPTGNTEAFF.